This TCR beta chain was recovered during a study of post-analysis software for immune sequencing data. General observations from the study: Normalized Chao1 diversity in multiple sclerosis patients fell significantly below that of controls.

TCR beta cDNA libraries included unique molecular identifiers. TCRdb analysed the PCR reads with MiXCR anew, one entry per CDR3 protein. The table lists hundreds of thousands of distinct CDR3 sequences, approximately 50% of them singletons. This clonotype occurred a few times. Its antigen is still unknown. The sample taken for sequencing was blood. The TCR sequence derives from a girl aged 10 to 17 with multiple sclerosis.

DNA of the CDR3: TGTGCCATCAGTGAGTCGAGTTTCTCCTACGAGCAGTACTTC. This encodes CAISESSFSYEQYF. J is TRBJ2-7 and V is TRBV10-3; D not certain. Trimming took off 0 bases at V and 0 bases at J, with 6 bases between the two ends. Germline values: CDR1 ENHRY, CDR2 SYGVKD. CDR3 size: 14 residues.